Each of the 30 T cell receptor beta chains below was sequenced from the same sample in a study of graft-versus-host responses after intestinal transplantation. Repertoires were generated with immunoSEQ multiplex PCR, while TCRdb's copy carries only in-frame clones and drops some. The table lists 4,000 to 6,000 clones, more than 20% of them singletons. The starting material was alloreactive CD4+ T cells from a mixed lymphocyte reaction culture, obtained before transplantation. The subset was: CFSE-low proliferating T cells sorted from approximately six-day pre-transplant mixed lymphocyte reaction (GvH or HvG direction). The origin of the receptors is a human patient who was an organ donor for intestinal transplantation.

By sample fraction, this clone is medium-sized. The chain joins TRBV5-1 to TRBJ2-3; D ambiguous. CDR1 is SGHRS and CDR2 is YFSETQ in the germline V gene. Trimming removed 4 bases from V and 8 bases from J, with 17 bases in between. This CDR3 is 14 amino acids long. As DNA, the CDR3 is TGCGCCAGCAGCCTCACGACGGCCTCGGGTACGCAGTATTTT. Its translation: CASSLTTASGTQYF.

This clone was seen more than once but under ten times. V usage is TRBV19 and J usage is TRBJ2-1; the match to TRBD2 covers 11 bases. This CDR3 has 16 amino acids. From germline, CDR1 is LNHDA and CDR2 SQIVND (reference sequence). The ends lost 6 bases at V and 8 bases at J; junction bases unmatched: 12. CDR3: CASSTMRLAGRDEQFF. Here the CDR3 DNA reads TGTGCCAGTAGCACCATGAGACTAGCGGGAAGGGATGAGCAGTTCTTC.

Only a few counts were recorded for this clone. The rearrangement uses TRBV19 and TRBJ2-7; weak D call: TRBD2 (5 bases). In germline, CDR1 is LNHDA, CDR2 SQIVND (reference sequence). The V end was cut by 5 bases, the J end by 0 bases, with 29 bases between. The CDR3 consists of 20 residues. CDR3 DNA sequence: TGTGCCAGTAGTCCCCAACATACTGAAACTTCGGACTCCTTCTCCTACGAGCAGTACTTC. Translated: CASSPQHTETSDSFSYEQYF.

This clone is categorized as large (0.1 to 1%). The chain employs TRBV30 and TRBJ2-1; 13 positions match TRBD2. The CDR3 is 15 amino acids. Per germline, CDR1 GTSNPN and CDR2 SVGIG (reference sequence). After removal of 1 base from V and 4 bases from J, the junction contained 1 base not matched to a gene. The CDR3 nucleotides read TGTGCCTGGAGTGGGACTAGCGGGAGATACAATGAGCAGTTCTTC. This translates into CAWSGTSGRYNEQFF.

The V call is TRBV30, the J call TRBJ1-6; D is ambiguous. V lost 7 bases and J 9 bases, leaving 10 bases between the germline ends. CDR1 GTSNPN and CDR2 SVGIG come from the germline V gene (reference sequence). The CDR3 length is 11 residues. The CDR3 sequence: CASGEASPLHF. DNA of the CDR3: TGTGCCTCGGGAGAGGCTTCACCCCTCCACTTT.

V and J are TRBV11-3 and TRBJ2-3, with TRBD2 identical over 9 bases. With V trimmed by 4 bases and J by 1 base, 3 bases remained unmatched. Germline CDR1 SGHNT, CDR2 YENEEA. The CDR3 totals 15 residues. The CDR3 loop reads CASSSPSGGTDTQYF. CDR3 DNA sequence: TGTGCCAGCAGCTCACCTAGCGGGGGCACAGATACGCAGTATTTT.

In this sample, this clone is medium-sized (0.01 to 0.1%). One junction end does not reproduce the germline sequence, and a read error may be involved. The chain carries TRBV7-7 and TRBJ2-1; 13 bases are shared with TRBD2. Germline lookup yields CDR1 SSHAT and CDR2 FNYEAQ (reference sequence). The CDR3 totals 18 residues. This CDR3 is CASSLLAGGFASYNEQFF. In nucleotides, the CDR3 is TGTGCTAGCAGCTTACTAGCGGGAGGGTTCGCTTCCTACAATGAGCAGTTCTTC. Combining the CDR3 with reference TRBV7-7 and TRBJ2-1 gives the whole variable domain GAGVSQSPRYKVTKRGQDVTLRCDPISSHATLYWYQQALGQGPEFLTYFNYEAQPDKSGLPSDRFSAERPEGSISTLTIQRTEQRDSAMYRCASSLLAGGFASYNEQFFGPGTRLTVL.

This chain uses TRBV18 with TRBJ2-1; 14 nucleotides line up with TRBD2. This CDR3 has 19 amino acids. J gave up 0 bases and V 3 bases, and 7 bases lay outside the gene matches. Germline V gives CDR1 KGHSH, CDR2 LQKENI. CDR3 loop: CASSPMTSGRASSYNEQFF. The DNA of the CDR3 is TGTGCCAGCTCACCTATGACTAGCGGGAGGGCCAGCTCCTACAATGAGCAGTTCTTC.

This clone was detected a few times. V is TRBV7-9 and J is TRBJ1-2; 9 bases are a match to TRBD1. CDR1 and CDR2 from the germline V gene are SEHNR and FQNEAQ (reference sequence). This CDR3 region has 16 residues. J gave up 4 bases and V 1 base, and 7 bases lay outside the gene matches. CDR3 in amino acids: CASSLDHPGQGYGYTF. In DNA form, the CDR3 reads TGTGCCAGCAGCTTAGACCATCCGGGACAGGGCTATGGCTACACCTTC.

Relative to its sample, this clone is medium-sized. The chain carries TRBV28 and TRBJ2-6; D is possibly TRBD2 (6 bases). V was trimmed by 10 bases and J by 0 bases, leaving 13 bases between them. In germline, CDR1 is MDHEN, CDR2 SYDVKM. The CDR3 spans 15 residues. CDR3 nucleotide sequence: TGTGCCAACCAACTCGGGGGCTCTGGGGCCAACGTCCTGACTTTC. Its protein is CANQLGGSGANVLTF.

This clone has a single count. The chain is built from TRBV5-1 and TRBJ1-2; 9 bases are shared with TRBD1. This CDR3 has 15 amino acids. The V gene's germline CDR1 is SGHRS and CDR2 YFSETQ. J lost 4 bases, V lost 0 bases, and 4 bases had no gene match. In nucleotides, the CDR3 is TGCGCCAGCAGCTTGGGGACAGGGGTCGTCTATGGCTACACCTTC. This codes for CASSLGTGVVYGYTF.

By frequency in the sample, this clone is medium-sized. The CDR3 sequence is CASSLDINSPLHF. CDR3 bases: TGTGCCAGCAGCTTAGATATAAATTCACCCCTCCACTTT. The V and J genes are TRBV11-2 and TRBJ1-6; D ambiguous. Germline V gene data show CDR1 as SGHAT and CDR2 as FQNNGV. V lost 0 bases, J lost 7 bases, and 4 bases lay in between. This CDR3 region has 13 residues.

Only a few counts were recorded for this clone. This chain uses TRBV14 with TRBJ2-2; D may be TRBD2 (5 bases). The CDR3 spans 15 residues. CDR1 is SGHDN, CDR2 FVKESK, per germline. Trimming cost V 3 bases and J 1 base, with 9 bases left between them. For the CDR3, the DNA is TGTGCCAGCAGCCAGTATCGGGGGAACACCGGGGAGCTGTTTTTT. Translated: CASSQYRGNTGELFF. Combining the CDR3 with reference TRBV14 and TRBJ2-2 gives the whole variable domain EAGVTQFPSHSVIEKGQTVTLRCDPISGHDNLYWYRRVMGKEIKFLLHFVKESKQDESGMPNNRFLAERTGGTYSTLKVQPAELEDSGVYFCASSQYRGNTGELFFGEGSRLTVL.

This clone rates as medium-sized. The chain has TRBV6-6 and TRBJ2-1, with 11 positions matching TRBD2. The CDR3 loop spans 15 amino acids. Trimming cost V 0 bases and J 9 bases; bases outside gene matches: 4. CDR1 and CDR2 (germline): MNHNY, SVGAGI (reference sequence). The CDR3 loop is CASSYSSGGAGEQFF. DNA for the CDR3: TGTGCCAGCAGTTACTCTAGCGGGGGGGCGGGTGAGCAGTTCTTC.

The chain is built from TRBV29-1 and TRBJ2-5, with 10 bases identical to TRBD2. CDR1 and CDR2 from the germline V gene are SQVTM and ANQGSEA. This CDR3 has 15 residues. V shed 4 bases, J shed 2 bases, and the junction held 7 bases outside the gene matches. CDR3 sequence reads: CSVGTSGSPQETQYF. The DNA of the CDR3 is TGCAGCGTTGGGACTAGCGGCTCTCCTCAAGAGACCCAGTACTTC.

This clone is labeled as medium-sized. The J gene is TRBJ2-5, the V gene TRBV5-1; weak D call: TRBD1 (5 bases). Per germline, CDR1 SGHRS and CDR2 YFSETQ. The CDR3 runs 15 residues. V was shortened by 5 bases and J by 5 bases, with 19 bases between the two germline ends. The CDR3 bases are TGCGCCAGCAGGGTTGGACACCGAATTTCGGAGACCCAGTACTTC. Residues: CASRVGHRISETQYF.

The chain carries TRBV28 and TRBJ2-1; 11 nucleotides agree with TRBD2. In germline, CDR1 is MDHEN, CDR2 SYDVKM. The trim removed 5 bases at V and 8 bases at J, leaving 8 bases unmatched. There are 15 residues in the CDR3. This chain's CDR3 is CASSLVAGGPDEQFF. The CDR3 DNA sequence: TGTGCCAGCAGTCTAGTAGCGGGAGGGCCGGATGAGCAGTTCTTC.

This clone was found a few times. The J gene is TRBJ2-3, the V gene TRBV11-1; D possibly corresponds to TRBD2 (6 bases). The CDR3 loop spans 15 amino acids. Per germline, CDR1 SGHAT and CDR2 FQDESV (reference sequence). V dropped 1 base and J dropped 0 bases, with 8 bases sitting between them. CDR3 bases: TGTGCCAGCAGCTTAGACGGGAGAAGCACAGATACGCAGTATTTT. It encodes CASSLDGRSTDTQYF.

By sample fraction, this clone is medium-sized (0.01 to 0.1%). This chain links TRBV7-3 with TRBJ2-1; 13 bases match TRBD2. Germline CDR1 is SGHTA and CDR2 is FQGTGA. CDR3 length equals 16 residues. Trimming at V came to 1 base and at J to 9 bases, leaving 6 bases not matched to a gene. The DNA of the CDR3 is TGTGCCAGCAGCTTAAAGGGACTAGCGGGATCGAGTGAGCAGTTCTTC. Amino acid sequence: CASSLKGLAGSSEQFF.

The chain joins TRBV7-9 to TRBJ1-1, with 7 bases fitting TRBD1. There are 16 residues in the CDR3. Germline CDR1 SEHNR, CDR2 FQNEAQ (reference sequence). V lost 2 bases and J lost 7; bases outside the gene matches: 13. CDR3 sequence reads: CASSLFLAGGVNEAFF. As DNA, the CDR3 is TGTGCCAGCAGCTTATTTTTGGCAGGGGGTGTGAATGAAGCTTTCTTT.

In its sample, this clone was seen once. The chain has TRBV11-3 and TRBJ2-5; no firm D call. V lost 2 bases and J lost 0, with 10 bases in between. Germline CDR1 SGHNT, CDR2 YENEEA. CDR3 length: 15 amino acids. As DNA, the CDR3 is TGTGCCAGCAGCTTAATGCGGCAGTACCAAGAGACCCAGTACTTC. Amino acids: CASSLMRQYQETQYF.

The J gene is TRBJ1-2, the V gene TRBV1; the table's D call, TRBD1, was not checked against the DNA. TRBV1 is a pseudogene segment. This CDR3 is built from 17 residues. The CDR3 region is CTSSHSTVTGHNYGYTF. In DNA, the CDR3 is TGCACCAGCAGCCATAGCACCGTCACAGGCCATAACTATGGCTACACCTTC.

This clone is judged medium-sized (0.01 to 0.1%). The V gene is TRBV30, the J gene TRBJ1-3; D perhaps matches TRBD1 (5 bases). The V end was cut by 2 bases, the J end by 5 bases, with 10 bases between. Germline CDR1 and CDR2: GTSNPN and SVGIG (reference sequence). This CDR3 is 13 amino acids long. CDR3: CAWSPGPRNTIYF. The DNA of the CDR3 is TGTGCCTGGAGTCCAGGGCCGAGAAACACCATATATTTT.

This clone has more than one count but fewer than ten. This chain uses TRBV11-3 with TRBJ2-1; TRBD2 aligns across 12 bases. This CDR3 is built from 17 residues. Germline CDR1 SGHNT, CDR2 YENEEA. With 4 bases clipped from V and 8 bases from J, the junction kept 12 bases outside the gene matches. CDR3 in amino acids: CASSSSLAGGDRDEQFF. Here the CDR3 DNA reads TGTGCCAGCAGCTCTTCACTAGCGGGGGGTGATAGGGATGAGCAGTTCTTC.

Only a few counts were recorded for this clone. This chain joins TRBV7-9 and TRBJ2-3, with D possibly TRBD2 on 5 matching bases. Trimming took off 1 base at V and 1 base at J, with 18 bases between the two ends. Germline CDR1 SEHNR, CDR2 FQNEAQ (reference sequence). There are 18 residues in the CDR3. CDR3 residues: CASSLESFGGWGTDTQYF. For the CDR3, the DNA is TGTGCCAGCAGCTTAGAGTCTTTCGGAGGATGGGGCACAGATACGCAGTATTTT.

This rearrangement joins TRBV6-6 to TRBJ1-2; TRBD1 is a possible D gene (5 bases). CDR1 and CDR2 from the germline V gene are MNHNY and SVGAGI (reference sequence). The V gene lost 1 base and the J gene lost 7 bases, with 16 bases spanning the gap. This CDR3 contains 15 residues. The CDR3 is CASSYFGGVVSGYTF. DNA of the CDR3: TGTGCCAGCAGTTACTTTGGGGGGGTAGTTAGTGGCTACACCTTC.

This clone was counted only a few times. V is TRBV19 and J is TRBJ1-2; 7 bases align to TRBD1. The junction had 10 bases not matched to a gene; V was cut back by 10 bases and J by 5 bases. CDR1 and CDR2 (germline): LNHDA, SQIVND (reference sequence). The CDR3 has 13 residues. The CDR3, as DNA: TGTGCCATAAGACAGGGCGGGACTTATGGCTACACCTTC. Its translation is CAIRQGGTYGYTF.

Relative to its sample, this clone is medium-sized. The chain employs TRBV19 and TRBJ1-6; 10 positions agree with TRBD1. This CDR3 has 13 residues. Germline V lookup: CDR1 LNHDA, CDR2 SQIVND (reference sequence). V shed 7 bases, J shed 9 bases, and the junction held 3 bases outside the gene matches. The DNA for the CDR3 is TGTGCCAGTAACCGGGACAGGGGTTCACCCCTCCACTTT. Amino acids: CASNRDRGSPLHF.

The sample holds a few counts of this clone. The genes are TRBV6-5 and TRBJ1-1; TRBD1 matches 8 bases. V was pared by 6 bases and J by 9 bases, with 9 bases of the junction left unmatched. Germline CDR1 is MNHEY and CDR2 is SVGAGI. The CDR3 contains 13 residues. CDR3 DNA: TGTGCCAGCAGCCGAGACAGGGGCTGGAAAGCTTTCTTT. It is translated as CASSRDRGWKAFF.

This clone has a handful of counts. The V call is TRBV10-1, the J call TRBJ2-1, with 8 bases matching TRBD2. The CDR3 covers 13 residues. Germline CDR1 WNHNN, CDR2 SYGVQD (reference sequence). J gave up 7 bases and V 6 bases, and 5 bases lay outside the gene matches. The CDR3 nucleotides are TGCGCCAGCAGCGGAGGACTAGCAAATGAGCAGTTCTTC. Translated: CASSGGLANEQFF.